This entry lists 23 T cell receptor beta chains sequenced from one sample in a study of blood T cell repertoires in COVID-19. The repertoire was sequenced with immunoSEQ multiplex PCR; TCRdb's copy has only in-frame clones and lacks some. The sample comprises under 60,000 clones, less than 95% of which are singletons, and over 2.5% rests with the top ten. The sample comprised peripheral blood. The receptors derive from a human donor in a cohort sampled during active COVID-19.

A note on this clone: Mismatch with germline at one junction end may stem from a read error. The CDR3 protein is CAGSLTTRRGYEQYF. CDR3 sequence (DNA): TGTGCCGGCAGCTTAACGACTAGAAGGGGCTACGAGCAGTACTTC. The chain uses TRBV7-9 and TRBJ2-7; D is possibly TRBD2 (6 bases). Germline CDR1 and CDR2: SEHNR and FQNEAQ (reference sequence). The CDR3 is 15 residues long.

The V gene is TRBV2, the J gene TRBJ2-5; 16 bases align to TRBD2. Trimming took 4 bases from V and 2 from J; bases not matched to a gene: 10. Germline CDR1 and CDR2: SNHLY and FYNNEI. The CDR3 consists of 19 residues. In DNA, the CDR3 is TGTGCCAGCAGTGGTGTAAAGGGACTAGCGGGAGGGGTGCAAGAGACCCAGTACTTC. As protein: CASSGVKGLAGGVQETQYF.

The chain joins TRBV28 to TRBJ2-6; D might be TRBD2 (5 bases). There are 14 residues in the CDR3. CDR1 MDHEN and CDR2 SYDVKM come from the germline V gene. V shed 3 bases and J shed 2 bases, with 5 bases lying between them. The CDR3, as DNA: TGTGCCAGCAGTTTGGAGGCTGGGGCCAACGTCCTGACTTTC. This codes for CASSLEAGANVLTF.

The chain has TRBV5-1 and TRBJ1-6; TRBD1 aligns across 8 bases. V shed 0 bases and J 9 bases; nucleotides not matched to a gene: 5. The germline V gene has CDR1 SGHRS and CDR2 YFSETQ. CDR3 size: 15 residues. Written as DNA, the CDR3 is TGCGCCAGCAGCTTGGCCGGACAGGGTCGTTCACCCCTCCACTTT. This codes for CASSLAGQGRSPLHF.

The chain recombines TRBV18 with TRBJ1-2; the match to TRBD1 covers 7 bases. The CDR3 runs to 12 residues. In germline, CDR1 is KGHSH, CDR2 LQKENI. With 6 bases clipped from V and 8 bases from J, the junction kept 6 bases outside the gene matches. DNA for the CDR3: TGTGCCAGCTCCGACCCGGGACAGGGCTACACCTTC. Translating gives CASSDPGQGYTF.

The chain recombines TRBV6-5 with TRBJ2-7; D is uncertain. Germline values: CDR1 MNHEY, CDR2 SVGAGI. The CDR3 length is 12 residues. V was clipped by 5 bases and J by 4 bases, with 9 bases between them. The CDR3 DNA reads TGTGCCAGCAGTCACGTGAGTTACGAGCAGTACTTC. Its protein product is CASSHVSYEQYF.

V and J are TRBV18 and TRBJ2-1; 11 bases are a match to TRBD2. Germline lookup yields CDR1 KGHSH and CDR2 LQKENI. V dropped 4 bases and J dropped 6; count of bases not matched to a gene: 8. There are 16 residues in the CDR3. Written as DNA, the CDR3 is TGTGCCAGCTCACTAAAACTAGCGGGAGAGGGCAATGAGCAGTTCTTC. Translating gives CASSLKLAGEGNEQFF.

The J gene is TRBJ2-5, the V gene TRBV5-4; 7 nucleotides line up with TRBD2. This CDR3 is 15 amino acids long. The germline gives CDR1 SGHNT, CDR2 YYREEE (reference sequence). Trimming removed 2 bases from V and 5 bases from J; junction bases left unmatched: 9. The CDR3 is CASSFRAGDWETQYF. CDR3 DNA: TGTGCCAGCAGCTTTCGGGCGGGAGATTGGGAGACCCAGTACTTC.

The gene calls are TRBV6-5 and TRBJ1-6, with unresolved D. In germline, CDR1 is MNHEY, CDR2 SVGAGI. The length of the CDR3 is 12 residues. V lost 6 bases and J lost 5, with 5 bases in between. The CDR3 is CASRRDNSPLHF. The CDR3 DNA reads TGTGCCAGCAGGAGGGATAATTCACCCCTCCACTTT.

The chain joins TRBV28 to TRBJ2-2, with a weak D call TRBD2 (5 bases). Per germline, CDR1 MDHEN and CDR2 SYDVKM. This CDR3 region has 15 residues. V dropped 3 bases and J dropped 6 bases, with 14 bases sitting between them. In DNA, the CDR3 is TGTGCCAGCAGTTTGTCCACGAGGGTTGCCGGGGAGCTGTTTTTT. Amino acids: CASSLSTRVAGELFF.

The chain carries TRBV11-2 and TRBJ2-7; D is unclear. Deletions cut 2 bases from V and 0 bases from J, with 14 bases between. This CDR3 has 16 residues. The germline V gene has CDR1 SGHAT and CDR2 FQNNGV. CDR3 coding DNA: TGTGCCAGCAGCTTAACAGCATTTGGCCACTCCTACGAGCAGTACTTC. Translating gives CASSLTAFGHSYEQYF.

The chain combines TRBV6-5 with TRBJ2-7; D is undetermined. Trimming shortened V by 0 bases and J by 2 bases, and 11 bases separated the two germline ends. Germline-derived CDR1 and CDR2 are MNHEY and SVGAGI. There are 15 residues in the CDR3. CDR3 sequence (DNA): TGTGCCAGCAGTTACTCTTTCGTGGGCACCTACGAGCAGTACTTC. It codes for CASSYSFVGTYEQYF.

A few counts support this clone. This chain links TRBV4-1 with TRBJ1-3; 7 bases map to TRBD1. With V trimmed by 6 bases and J by 7 bases, 3 bases remained unmatched. Germline V gene sequence: CDR1 MGHRA, CDR2 YSYEKL. This CDR3 has 12 residues. CDR3 sequence: CASRGGGNTIYF. The CDR3 DNA sequence: TGCGCCAGCAGAGGAGGGGGCAACACCATATATTTT.

The CDR3 reads CASSIGFGYTF. CDR3 DNA sequence: TGCGCCAGCAGCATCGGGTTCGGCTACACCTTC. The chain has TRBV5-1 and TRBJ1-2; no clear D. This CDR3 region has 11 residues. Germline V gene data show CDR1 as SGHRS and CDR2 as YFSETQ. Trimming removed 4 bases from V and 8 bases from J, with 9 bases in between.

V and J are TRBV3-1 (or the pseudogene TRBV3-2) and TRBJ2-3, with 9 bases identical to TRBD2. Germline trimming cut 4 bases from V and 1 base from J; bases unmatched to any gene: 12. Germline V lookup: CDR1 LGHDT, CDR2 YNNKEL (reference sequence). The CDR3 has 18 residues. The CDR3 loop reads CASSPPNKLAGGTDTQYF. CDR3 coding DNA: TGTGCCAGCAGCCCACCTAATAAACTAGCGGGCGGCACAGATACGCAGTATTTT.

The genes are TRBV9 and TRBJ1-5; D remains unclear. The CDR3 is 14 amino acids. V lost 0 bases and J 7 bases, leaving 11 bases between the germline ends. Germline-derived CDR1 and CDR2 are SGDLS and YYNGEE. CDR3 in amino acids: CASSVVDGGQPQHF. CDR3 DNA sequence: TGTGCCAGCAGCGTAGTTGACGGAGGACAGCCCCAGCATTTT.

The V and J genes are TRBV15 and TRBJ2-1; D unresolved. Germline-derived CDR1 and CDR2 are LNHNV and YYDKDF (reference sequence). Trimming took off 1 base at V and 6 bases at J, with 13 bases between the two ends. The CDR3 loop spans 15 amino acids. The CDR3 loop reads CATSRGLESGNEQFF. CDR3 bases: TGTGCCACCAGCAGAGGATTGGAGTCGGGCAATGAGCAGTTCTTC.

The chain links TRBV3-1 (or the pseudogene TRBV3-2) to TRBJ2-3, with 7 bases fitting TRBD1. The ends lost 5 bases at V and 3 bases at J; junction bases unmatched: 5. The CDR3 length is 14 residues. CDR1 is LGHDT, CDR2 YNNKEL, per germline (reference sequence). For the CDR3, the DNA is TGTGCCAGCAGCGACCGACAGGGAACAGATACGCAGTATTTT. Translating gives CASSDRQGTDTQYF.

J is TRBJ1-2 and V is TRBV4-2; D is ambiguous. Germline CDR1 reads LGHNA; CDR2 reads YNFKEQ. This CDR3 contains 13 residues. V lost 4 bases, J lost 8 bases, and 14 bases lay in between. CDR3 sequence: CASSPEARGGYTF. In DNA form, the CDR3 reads TGTGCCAGCAGCCCCGAAGCCAGAGGGGGCTACACCTTC.

The rearrangement joins TRBV5-1 to TRBJ1-4, with D uncertain. Germline CDR1 reads SGHRS; CDR2 reads YFSETQ. The V end lost 5 bases, the J end lost 5 bases, and 10 bases lay between the germline ends. The CDR3 covers 13 residues. CDR3 DNA: TGCGCCAGCAGGCCCGGAGGAAATGAAAAACTGTTTTTT. This codes for CASRPGGNEKLFF.

In nucleotides, the CDR3 is TGTGCCAGCATACCGGGACTAGCGGGAGGCTCTCTCGAGCAGTACTTC. This gives the protein CASIPGLAGGSLEQYF. The rearrangement links TRBV27 to TRBJ2-7, with 15 bases matching TRBD2. From germline, CDR1 is MNHEY and CDR2 SMNVEV (reference sequence). Germline trimming cut 7 bases from V and 6 bases from J; bases unmatched to any gene: 10. The CDR3 spans 16 residues.

This clone has just one count. The rearrangement uses TRBV5-8 and TRBJ2-2; TRBD1 agrees at 7 bases. The CDR3 length is 17 residues. J lost 4 bases, V lost 4 bases, and 13 bases had no gene match. Looked up from germline, CDR1 is SGHTS and CDR2 is YDEGEE. CDR3: CASSGENTGVFTGELFF. CDR3 sequence (DNA): TGTGCCAGCAGCGGCGAGAATACAGGGGTTTTCACCGGGGAGCTGTTTTTT.

Note on this clone: Being one base from a much bigger clone, this may be a read error. Within the sample, other DNA sequences also encode this same CDR3. The chain has TRBV11-2 and TRBJ2-7; D may be TRBD2 (6 bases). In germline, CDR1 is SGHAT, CDR2 FQNNGV. Trimming stripped 6 bases from V and 2 bases from J, with 26 bases between. The CDR3 extends over 18 amino acids. This CDR3 is CASSLRRGLVDITYEQYF. CDR3 nucleotides: TGTGCCAGCAGTCTCCGACGGGGGTTAGTGGACATTACCTACGAGCAGTACTTC.